This T cell receptor beta chain is from a study of neurological immune-mediated disorders. Time point here: longitudinal time-point 2. This CDR3 comprises 13 residues. The V gene's germline CDR1 is SEHNR and CDR2 FQNEAQ (reference sequence). About this clonotype: At one end, the junction sequence differs from germline, possibly due to a read error.

TCRdb re-analysed the 5' RACE reads in MiXCR, keeping a single row per CDR3 protein. This table holds roughly 34,000 distinct CDR3 sequences, less than 15% found once. The J gene is TRBJ1-1, the V gene TRBV7-9, with TRBD1 as a possible D gene (5 bases). The origin of this receptor is a woman aged 40-49 years in good health. What was sequenced was PBMCs. The chain's CDR3 is CASSPRGGFGGEF. CDR3 DNA: TGTGCCAGCAGCCCGCGGGGGGGGTTCGGAGGAGAGTTT. Together with reference TRBV7-9 and TRBJ1-1, the CDR3 gives the full variable domain: DTGVSQNPRHKITKRGQNVTFRCDPISEHNRLYWYRQTLGQGPEFLTYFQNEAQLEKSRLLSDRFSAERPKGSFSTLEIQRTEQGDSAMYLCASSPRGGFGGEFGQGTRLTVV.